This entry concerns a single T cell receptor beta chain. This clone was observed a single time. The target of this receptor is not known. No clone much larger than this one lies a single base away; base qualities are absent. TCRbeta CDR3 regions were amplified from genomic DNA by means of the immunoSEQ Assay, a bias-controlled multiplex PCR. The authors' pipeline ran thus. The number of nucleated cells in each sample was estimated from the amplification of reference gene primers within the assay. To quantify the absolute abundance of each unique TCRbeta CDR3 rearrangement, sequence reads were collapsed and filtered. For each sample, productive Simpson clonality was calculated by taking the square root of Simpson's diversity index across productive rearrangements. As stored in TCRdb, this immuneACCESS dataset retains in-frame rearrangements with V and J assigned. A fraction of the clones does not appear; measured against another copy, unresolved V genes explain less than half of the discrepancy, and the remainder lacks a known reason. V, J and clone size derive from that table, while D and trimming were established from the DNA sequence. The sample profile shows 310,000 or so clones; around 90% of them were found once. The ten biggest clones cover about 8.9% of the sample.

These data are taken from a study of blood T cell repertoires in COVID-19 (TCRdb year 2020). Some background on the complete study: Samples from collaborators originated in the United States, Italy and Spain and spanned both the acute and convalescent phases of COVID-19. The repertoires were released in a freely available public database meant as a resource for research on the immune response to SARS-CoV-2. A de-identified subject ID, COVID-19 status, age in years and sex were almost always included in the sample metadata. Deeply sampled blood TCRbeta repertoires from subjects exposed to, actively infected with, or recovered from COVID-19 were included in the dataset. Samples were obtained from the ongoing ImmuneRACE study (first 160 participants) and from some 1,300 subjects provided by 6 global collaborators. The material from the prospective study consisted of cDNA or gDNA derived from T cells, B-cell-depleted T cells, or PBMCs. HLA class I and class II types, where available, came from metadata supplied by the sample provider rather than from assay-based typing. Overall study outcomes, separate from this receptor: The quantity of clinical and demographic metadata differed by source and by participant and was supplied without curation.

Participants in the prospective study were aged about 18 to 95 years, lived in about two dozen United States geographic areas, and enrolled through a virtual design. To assign participants to cohorts, the prospective study relied on clinical history that participants themselves reported in a screening survey and a study questionnaire. Recovered participants in ImmuneRACE Cohort 3 were defined as having two consecutive negative NP/OP PCR tests, clearance from a healthcare professional, or resolution of symptoms. Each participant in the prospective study had whole blood, serum and a nasopharyngeal or oropharyngeal swab collected by mobile phlebotomists. Participants in the prospective study had the option to provide additional blood draws and questionnaires over a roughly two-month period. Blood samples from the prospective study were shipped frozen or at room temperature prior to DNA extraction.

Reading the germline V gene gives CDR1 MDHEN and CDR2 SYDVKM. Trimming removed 6 bases from V and 4 bases from J, leaving 18 bases between the germline ends. The cysteine opens and the phenylalanine closes a CDR3 of 15 amino acids. Only the CDR3 DNA is retained, 45 bases long and in frame from the first base. Sequencing was carried out using PBMCs or T cells enriched from blood (not recorded which). The sequence joins TRBV28 to TRBJ2-5; the D region possibly corresponds to TRBD2 (6 bases align). This TCR was recovered from a woman under 30 who had recovered from COVID-19. The CDR3 loop reads CASSPAGRGTETQYF. The DNA is TGTGCCAGCAGCCCGGCGGGGCGAGGAACAGAGACCCAGTACTTC.